This T cell receptor (beta chain) was profiled in a study of shared clonotypes between healthy human individuals. This table comes from immunoSEQ multiplex PCR, and its TCRdb copy is limited to in-frame clones, with some not included. The table lists about 2 million clones, about 95% of them singletons. The naive CD8 fraction comprised CD45RO-negative cells positively selected for CCR7 and excluded terminally differentiated effector memory CD45RA+ cells. Sequencing used naive CD8+ T cells sorted from blood. The receptor was derived from a man younger than 35 in good health.

DNA for the CDR3: TGTGCCAGCAGTGAAGGCCACAGGGCTTGGCCCCAGCATTTT. Protein product: CASSEGHRAWPQHF. This chain joins TRBV6-1 and TRBJ1-5, with D possibly being TRBD1 (6 bases). V shed 1 base and J shed 9 bases, with 13 bases lying between them. The V gene's germline CDR1 is MNHNS and CDR2 SASEGT. This CDR3 has 14 amino acids.